There are many counts of the clone carrying this T cell receptor beta chain. MiXCR, applied by TCRdb to the 5' RACE reads, yields one record per CDR3 protein. There are hundreds of thousands of distinct CDR3 sequences in the sample; over 5% occur only once, and approximately 15% lies in the top ten. This entry comes from a study of T cells after yellow fever vaccination. In germline, CDR1 is SGHTA, CDR2 FQGNSA. This CDR3 spans 11 amino acids. The ends were cut back, 5 bases at V and 9 bases at J, with 8 bases in the middle. Sequenced material: PBMCs, taken 5 days after the yellow fever booster vaccination. The TCR sequence derives from a man aged 25 to 45 who received the YFV17D yellow fever vaccine. The rearrangement joins TRBV7-2 to TRBJ2-1; unclear D gene. The CDR3 bases are TGTGCCAGCAGCCAGACCACTGAGCAGTTCTTC. The encoded protein is CASSQTTEQFF.